The clone carrying this T cell receptor beta chain was picked up a small number of times. The sample originates from a study of T cell repertoires in cytomegalovirus infection. About the study: Based on public TCR beta signatures, there were indications of CMV infection and of a matching HLA type.

TCRdb re-derived calls from the reads in MiXCR, one entry per CDR3 protein. This sample has 680,000 or so distinct CDR3 sequences, with approximately 34% found just once. V was pared by 1 base and J by 5 bases, with 8 bases of the junction left unmatched. Germline assignment: CDR1 SGHTA and CDR2 FQGTGA. This CDR3 spans 16 amino acids. V and J are TRBV7-3 and TRBJ2-5; TRBD1 agrees at 9 bases. Sequencing was done on a sample of PBMCs. This TCR came from a human donor in good health (CMV status not recorded). Some clones in this sample may be carry-over from other donors' samples. The CDR3 DNA is TGTGCCAGCAGCTTAAGACTGGGACAGGGCGGCGAGACCCAGTACTTC. It yields the protein CASSLRLGQGGETQYF.